The 27 T cell receptor beta chains listed next were all sequenced from one sample in a study of beta chain features in type 1 diabetes. All of the isolated RNA was reverse transcribed, so expressed TCRB transcripts were sequenced. Sequencing used immunoSEQ multiplex PCR; TCRdb keeps in-frame clones, though not all of them. The repertoire holds around 300,000 clones, approximately 11% seen once, with about 0.015% in the top ten. The sequenced material came from naive CD4+ T cells from blood. The receptors shown here come from a woman aged 25 to 39 in good health.

This clone was found once. The gene calls are TRBV7-2 and TRBJ1-1; unclear D gene. The length of the CDR3 is 15 residues. Trimming cost V 1 base and J 1 base, with 10 bases left between them. CDR1 is SGHTA and CDR2 is FQGNSA in the germline V gene. CDR3 nucleotide sequence: TGTGCCAGCAGCTTAGGAGGCAGCAAGAACACTGAAGCTTTCTTT. This encodes CASSLGGSKNTEAFF. Filled out from reference TRBV7-2 and TRBJ1-1, the complete variable domain reads GAGVSQSPSNKVTEKGKDVELRCDPISGHTALYWYRQSLGQGLEFLIYFQGNSAPDKSGLPSDRFSAERTGGSVSTLTIQRTQQEDSAVYLCASSLGGSKNTEAFFGQGTRLTVV.

This rearrangement joins TRBV2 to TRBJ1-4, with D tentatively TRBD1 (5 bases). Germline V gene sequence: CDR1 SNHLY, CDR2 FYNNEI. V lost 7 bases and J lost 5, with 11 bases in between. The CDR3 has 13 amino acids. The CDR3 loop reads CASKSGGNEKLFF. CDR3 DNA: TGTGCCAGCAAATCGGGGGGGAATGAAAAACTGTTTTTT.

This clone has only a few counts. This chain connects TRBV15 to TRBJ1-5, with D unclear. Germline V lookup: CDR1 LNHNV, CDR2 YYDKDF (reference sequence). The CDR3 consists of 15 residues. V was shortened by 1 base and J by 5 bases, with 12 bases between the two germline ends. CDR3 loop: CATSRGAEFHQPQHF. CDR3 sequence (DNA): TGTGCCACCAGCAGAGGTGCGGAATTCCATCAGCCCCAGCATTTT.

This clone came up a few times. The chain recombines TRBV7-8 with TRBJ2-5; TRBD2 might be the D (7 bases). Looked up from germline, CDR1 is SGHVS and CDR2 is FQNEAQ. The V gene lost 1 base and the J gene lost 2 bases, with 14 bases spanning the gap. The CDR3 contains 16 residues. In nucleotides, the CDR3 is TGTGCCAGCAGCTTAGGGGGCGGGGGCCTACAAGAGACCCAGTACTTC. Its translation: CASSLGGGGLQETQYF.

This clone occurred a few times. The chain links TRBV7-9 to TRBJ2-4; the match to TRBD2 covers 11 bases. Per the germline V gene, CDR1 is SEHNR and CDR2 is FQNEAQ (reference sequence). There are 14 residues in the CDR3. Trimming at V came to 4 bases and at J to 5 bases, leaving 1 base not matched to a gene. CDR3 in amino acids: CASSSGLAENIQYF. CDR3 coding DNA: TGTGCCAGCAGCTCGGGACTAGCGGAAAACATTCAGTACTTC.

The CDR3: CASSTGTSGLTDTQYF. The CDR3 nucleotides are TGTGCCAGCAGCACCGGGACTAGCGGGCTCACAGATACGCAGTATTTT. The chain employs TRBV11-3 and TRBJ2-3; 12 bases line up with TRBD2. Germline-derived CDR1 and CDR2 are SGHNT and YENEEA. The CDR3 is made up of 16 amino acids. The trim removed 5 bases at V and 2 bases at J, leaving 5 bases unmatched.

This clone occurred a few times. This sequence joins TRBV29-1 and TRBJ1-1; D uncertain. Germline values: CDR1 SQVTM, CDR2 ANQGSEA. Trimming pared 3 bases from V and 4 bases from J, leaving 9 bases between. This CDR3 is 12 amino acids long. The CDR3 region has the DNA TGCAGCGTTGAGAGGGTTGGCACTGAAGCTTTCTTT. It yields the protein CSVERVGTEAFF.

With respect to this clone: This same CDR3 is encoded by further DNA sequences in the sample. This chain joins TRBV7-9 and TRBJ1-5; D is ambiguous. V was cut by 1 base and J by 0 bases, with 4 bases left in between. The CDR3 consists of 14 residues. The germline V gene has CDR1 SEHNR and CDR2 FQNEAQ (reference sequence). The CDR3 nucleotides are TGTGCCAGCAGCTTAGGCGCTAGCAATCAGCCCCAGCATTTT. Its translation: CASSLGASNQPQHF.

V gene TRBV4-3 combines with J gene TRBJ1-4; D gene uncertain. The CDR3 sequence is 13 residues long. V shed 0 bases and J shed 8 bases, with 7 bases lying between them. Germline lookup yields CDR1 LGHNA and CDR2 YSLEER. The CDR3 spells CASSQEFAEKLFF. The DNA for the CDR3 is TGCGCCAGCAGCCAAGAATTTGCGGAAAAACTGTTTTTT.

In this sample, this clone turned up a few times. V gene TRBV7-2 combines with J gene TRBJ2-3; 12 bases map to TRBD2. This CDR3 comprises 16 residues. Germline lookup yields CDR1 SGHTA and CDR2 FQGNSA. The junction had 5 bases not matched to a gene; V was cut back by 5 bases and J by 2 bases. The CDR3 sequence: CASSRGLAGNTDTQYF. The CDR3 coding sequence is TGTGCCAGCAGCCGCGGACTAGCGGGGAACACAGATACGCAGTATTTT.

V usage is TRBV5-1 and J usage is TRBJ2-3, with 12 bases that match TRBD2. V trimming: 0 bases; J trimming: 6 bases; junction bases outside the gene matches: 5. Germline loops: CDR1 SGHRS, CDR2 YFSETQ. This CDR3 comprises 16 residues. The CDR3 DNA reads TGCGCCAGCAGCTTGGCCCTAGCGGGAGGGCCGGATACGCAGTATTTT. This translates into CASSLALAGGPDTQYF.

This chain connects TRBV19 to TRBJ2-5; D unclear. This CDR3 is 11 amino acids long. Trimming shortened V by 5 bases and J by 4 bases, and 5 bases separated the two germline ends. Germline CDR1 reads LNHDA; CDR2 reads SQIVND (reference sequence). In DNA, the CDR3 is TGTGCCAGTAGTCAGCGAGAGACCCAGTACTTC. Amino acids: CASSQRETQYF.

The V and J genes are TRBV4-1 and TRBJ2-3; 15 bases fit TRBD2. The CDR3 sequence is 18 residues long. Per germline, CDR1 MGHRA and CDR2 YSYEKL. J lost 3 bases, V lost 1 base, and 5 bases had no gene match. The CDR3 DNA sequence: TGCGCCAGCAGCCAAGGGACTAGCGGGAGGGCCGGGACAGATACGCAGTATTTT. Translated, it gives CASSQGTSGRAGTDTQYF.

The chain joins TRBV28 to TRBJ1-1; possibly TRBD1 for D (5 bases). CDR3 length equals 15 residues. Trimming removed 3 bases at V and 7 bases at J, with 18 bases between. Per germline, CDR1 MDHEN and CDR2 SYDVKM. The CDR3 nucleotides read TGTGCCAGCAGTTTCACTGGTCAGGGTAGAGTTGAAGCTTTCTTT. Translating gives CASSFTGQGRVEAFF. The whole variable domain, filled in from reference TRBV28 and TRBJ1-1, reads DVKVTQSSRYLVKRTGEKVFLECVQDMDHENMFWYRQDPGLGLRLIYFSYDVKMKEKGDIPEGYSVSREKKERFSLILESASTNQTSMYLCASSFTGQGRVEAFFGQGTRLTVV.

This rearrangement joins TRBV5-4 to TRBJ1-2, with D perhaps TRBD1 (6 bases). V shed 1 base and J shed 9 bases, with 13 bases lying between them. The CDR3 covers 13 residues. From germline, CDR1 is SGHNT and CDR2 YYREEE (reference sequence). CDR3 loop: CASSLSAGESYTF. In nucleotides, the CDR3 is TGTGCCAGCAGCTTGAGTGCAGGGGAAAGCTACACCTTC.

The chain links TRBV6-5 to TRBJ1-1; D possibly corresponds to TRBD1 (5 bases). Trimming stripped 4 bases from V and 1 base from J, with 10 bases between. The CDR3 consists of 14 residues. Germline CDR1 reads MNHEY; CDR2 reads SVGAGI. CDR3 sequence reads: CASSFQGGNTEAFF. In DNA, the CDR3 is TGTGCCAGCAGTTTTCAGGGAGGGAACACTGAAGCTTTCTTT.

The chain uses TRBV7-2 and TRBJ1-2; TRBD1 agrees at 10 bases. The CDR3 has 14 amino acids. Germline CDR1 is SGHTA and CDR2 is FQGNSA. V lost 4 bases, J lost 8 bases, and 7 bases stayed unmatched. The CDR3 region has the DNA TGTGCCAGCAGCTCGGGACAGGGGATAGGGGGCTACACCTTC. The encoded protein is CASSSGQGIGGYTF.

The V gene is TRBV7-3, the J gene TRBJ2-7, with 14 bases fitting TRBD2. Germline CDR1 SGHTA, CDR2 FQGTGA. CDR3 size: 17 residues. After removal of 2 bases from V and 2 bases from J, the junction contained 5 bases not matched to a gene. The CDR3 protein is CASSLAGTSGSAYEQYF. The CDR3 DNA follows: TGTGCCAGCAGCTTAGCGGGGACTAGCGGGAGCGCCTACGAGCAGTACTTC.

In its sample, this clone was seen a few times. The V and J genes are TRBV9 and TRBJ2-7; 7 nucleotides match TRBD1. This CDR3 is 17 amino acids long. The germline CDR1 and CDR2 sequences are SGDLS and YYNGEE. With 7 bases clipped from V and 4 bases from J, the junction kept 20 bases outside the gene matches. The CDR3 is CASGPAGGFSGIYEQYF. The CDR3 region has the DNA TGTGCCAGCGGCCCCGCAGGGGGTTTCTCGGGGATATACGAGCAGTACTTC.

This clone was detected a few times. This CDR3 is CASSFRRRDSQGNQPQHF. The CDR3 DNA reads TGTGCCAGCAGCTTTCGTCGCCGGGACTCCCAAGGGAATCAGCCCCAGCATTTT. The rearrangement uses TRBV7-6 and TRBJ1-5; D is possibly TRBD1 (5 bases). This CDR3 contains 18 residues. V was pared by 3 bases and J by 4 bases, with 22 bases between. Germline CDR1 is SGHVS and CDR2 is FNYEAQ.

This chain connects TRBV12-5 to TRBJ2-3; 7 positions match TRBD1. The germline V gene encodes CDR1 LGHNT and CDR2 FRNRAP. J lost 2 bases, V lost 5 bases, and 10 bases had no gene match. The CDR3 is 16 amino acids. The CDR3 protein is CASGLGTATTTDTQYF. CDR3 sequence (DNA): TGTGCTAGTGGTCTCGGGACAGCGACTACCACAGATACGCAGTATTTT.

This clone was counted only a few times. V is TRBV5-1 and J is TRBJ2-3; D unresolved. This CDR3 is 13 amino acids long. V was cut by 4 bases and J by 7 bases, with 13 bases left in between. CDR1 and CDR2 (germline): SGHRS, YFSETQ. The chain's CDR3 is CASSEDSYNTQYF. The CDR3 nucleotides are TGCGCCAGCAGCGAAGACTCTTATAATACGCAGTATTTT.

This rearrangement joins TRBV27 to TRBJ2-1; D possibly corresponds to TRBD2 (6 bases). The CDR3 length is 17 residues. The V and J ends lost 7 bases and 4 bases respectively, with 23 bases between them. Germline V gives CDR1 MNHEY, CDR2 SMNVEV (reference sequence). The CDR3 DNA reads TGTGCCAGCACCCCTCGAGGAGGGTCCGGGGATTACAATGAGCAGTTCTTC. Protein sequence: CASTPRGGSGDYNEQFF.

This chain uses TRBV7-3 with TRBJ1-1; 7 bases fit TRBD1. Germline V gene data show CDR1 as SGHTA and CDR2 as FQGTGA. V trimming: 5 bases; J trimming: 4 bases; junction bases outside the gene matches: 4. CDR3 length: 13 amino acids. CDR3 in DNA: TGTGCCAGCAGCCCAGGGGGGACCACTGAAGCTTTCTTT. This translates into CASSPGGTTEAFF.

This clone was seen a handful of times. This sequence joins TRBV2 and TRBJ2-1; 11 positions agree with TRBD2. CDR3 length equals 14 residues. V dropped 6 bases and J dropped 4; count of bases not matched to a gene: 2. Germline V lookup: CDR1 SNHLY, CDR2 FYNNEI. CDR3 in amino acids: CASRRLAGYNEQFF. The CDR3 nucleotides read TGTGCCAGCAGAAGACTAGCGGGGTACAATGAGCAGTTCTTC.

Only a few counts were recorded for this clone. J is TRBJ2-5 and V is TRBV28, with a weak D call TRBD1 (5 bases). This CDR3 contains 12 residues. V gave up 6 bases and J gave up 5 bases, with 10 bases separating them. The germline V gene has CDR1 MDHEN and CDR2 SYDVKM. The CDR3 nucleotides are TGTGCCAGCAGCTCAGGGTCGGAGACCCAGTACTTC. The encoded protein is CASSSGSETQYF.

This clone was counted a few times. This sequence joins TRBV5-1 and TRBJ2-1; 8 bases line up with TRBD1. This CDR3 is built from 15 residues. Germline CDR1 reads SGHRS; CDR2 reads YFSETQ. With 5 bases clipped from V and 1 base from J, the junction kept 5 bases outside the gene matches. CDR3 loop: CASRSGQGSYNEQFF. CDR3 nucleotides: TGCGCCAGCAGGTCCGGACAGGGTTCCTACAATGAGCAGTTCTTC.